Below, 15 T cell receptor beta chains from the same sample are listed, as sequenced in a study of T cells after yellow fever vaccination. Using its own MiXCR run on the 5' RACE reads, TCRdb lists one record per CDR3 protein. Found here are 150,000 to 200,000 distinct CDR3 sequences, approximately 10% of them singletons; the top ten hold just over 35%. This specimen was CD8+ T cells sorted from PBMCs, taken 15 days after the yellow fever booster vaccination. The receptors shown here come from a man aged 18 to 30 who received the YFV17D yellow fever vaccine.

The rearrangement links TRBV29-1 to TRBJ2-1; 8 bases align to TRBD2. This CDR3 has 17 amino acids. Germline assignment: CDR1 SQVTM and CDR2 ANQGSEA. The V gene end was trimmed by 3 bases and the J gene end by 0 bases; junction bases not matched to a gene: 10. CDR3 in amino acids: CSVETSDKMSSYNEQFF. CDR3 DNA sequence: TGCAGCGTTGAGACTAGCGACAAAATGAGCTCCTACAATGAGCAGTTCTTC.

This clonotype was detected a few times. The rearrangement links TRBV28 to TRBJ2-5; D possibly corresponds to TRBD2 (5 bases). Germline V gene lookup returns CDR1 MDHEN and CDR2 SYDVKM. V was pared by 6 bases and J by 1 base, with 12 bases between. The CDR3 is 14 amino acids. The CDR3 here is CASRPRAVQETQYF. The CDR3 DNA sequence: TGTGCCAGCAGACCTCGAGCGGTCCAAGAGACCCAGTACTTC. The full variable domain, its missing parts supplied by reference TRBV28 and TRBJ2-5, is DVKVTQSSRYLVKRTGEKVFLECVQDMDHENMFWYRQDPGLGLRLIYFSYDVKMKEKGDIPEGYSVSREKKERFSLILESASTNQTSMYLCASRPRAVQETQYFGPGTRLLVL.

This sequence joins TRBV4-1 and TRBJ2-7; 14 nucleotides align to TRBD2. Germline-derived CDR1 and CDR2 are MGHRA and YSYEKL. This CDR3 has 16 amino acids. V was pared by 6 bases and J by 0 bases, with 4 bases of the junction left unmatched. DNA for the CDR3: TGCGCCAGCAGTTTAGGACTAGCGGGGGGCTCCTACGAGCAGTACTTC. Translation: CASSLGLAGGSYEQYF.

This clonotype appeared many times. The chain combines TRBV15 with TRBJ1-2; 12 nucleotides match TRBD1. The CDR3 contains 16 residues. Unmatched junction bases numbered 11, after V lost 8 bases and J lost 4 bases. Germline CDR1 and CDR2: LNHNV and YYDKDF (reference sequence). The CDR3 nucleotides read TGTGCCACCGCCCCCTGGGACAGGGGGCTCAGCTATGGCTACACCTTC. Its translation: CATAPWDRGLSYGYTF.

This clonotype came up a few times. The chain carries TRBV7-9 and TRBJ2-2; 8 nucleotides align to TRBD1. The CDR3 sequence is 17 residues long. CDR1 is SEHNR, CDR2 FQNEAQ, per germline (reference sequence). V shed 1 base and J 1 base; nucleotides not matched to a gene: 5. In nucleotides, the CDR3 is TGTGCCAGCAGCTTAGTTCCCGGGACAGGGAACACCGGGGAGCTGTTTTTT. It is translated as CASSLVPGTGNTGELFF.

This clonotype was seen more than once but under ten times. The CDR3 region has the DNA TGTGCCAGCAGCTTACAGTCCGCAGGGATAGCCAAAAACATTCAGTACTTC. The encoded protein is CASSLQSAGIAKNIQYF. V and J are TRBV7-8 and TRBJ2-4; D is perhaps TRBD1 (5 bases). The CDR3 loop spans 17 amino acids. V gave up 2 bases and J gave up 0 bases, with 14 bases separating them. The germline V gene encodes CDR1 SGHVS and CDR2 FQNEAQ.

This clonotype was detected only a few times. The V call is TRBV5-1, the J call TRBJ2-3; D is ambiguous. The CDR3 is 16 residues long. V shed 1 base and J shed 2 bases, with 14 bases lying between them. CDR1 and CDR2 from the germline V gene are SGHRS and YFSETQ. CDR3 DNA sequence: TGCGCCAGCAGCTTGTACAGTCTCGACGTCACAGATACGCAGTATTTT. This sequence encodes CASSLYSLDVTDTQYF.

The chain combines TRBV4-1 with TRBJ2-3; D possibly corresponds to TRBD2 (5 bases). The CDR3 consists of 16 residues. V was shortened by 1 base and J by 1 base, with 12 bases between the two germline ends. Per the germline V gene, CDR1 is MGHRA and CDR2 is YSYEKL. CDR3 bases: TGCGCCAGCAGCCAAGTCGCTAGCCTTCGCACAGATACGCAGTATTTT. Amino acid sequence: CASSQVASLRTDTQYF.

Only a few counts were recorded for this clonotype. Its ends do not fully match the called genes, so a read error is possible. The chain recombines TRBV25-1 with TRBJ2-7; tentatively, D is TRBD1 (5 bases). This CDR3 region has 13 residues. Per the germline V gene, CDR1 is MGHDK and CDR2 is SYGVNS. This chain's CDR3 is CASSDWGSSEQYF. CDR3 DNA: TGTGCCAGCAGTGATTGGGGCTCCTCCGAGCAGTACTTC.

This clonotype was counted between two and nine times. The V call is TRBV6-6, the J call TRBJ2-7; D is possibly TRBD1 (5 bases). The CDR3 sequence is 13 residues long. V was trimmed by 6 bases and J by 3 bases, leaving 12 bases between them. Germline loops: CDR1 MNHNY, CDR2 SVGAGI (reference sequence). The CDR3 sequence: CASSLSQGYEQYV. The CDR3 region has the DNA TGTGCCAGCAGCCTAAGCCAGGGCTACGAGCAGTACGTC.

This clonotype was seen more than once but under ten times. V and J are TRBV5-5 and TRBJ1-3, with 7 positions matching TRBD1. Unmatched junction bases numbered 0, after V lost 4 bases and J lost 2 bases. Looked up from germline, CDR1 is SGHKS and CDR2 is YYEKEE (reference sequence). This CDR3 spans 13 amino acids. For the CDR3, the DNA is TGTGCCAGCAGCGACAGGGCTGGAAACACCATATATTTT. As protein: CASSDRAGNTIYF. The full variable domain, in which reference TRBV5-5 and TRBJ1-3 provide the parts outside the CDR3, is DAGVTQSPTHLIKTRGQQVTLRCSPISGHKSVSWYQQVLGQGPQFIFQYYEKEERGRGNFPDRFSARQFPNYSSELNVNALLLGDSALYLCASSDRAGNTIYFGEGSWLTVV.

This clonotype was counted between two and nine times. V usage is TRBV4-2 and J usage is TRBJ2-2, with 14 positions matching TRBD2. The length of the CDR3 is 20 residues. Germline V lookup: CDR1 LGHNA, CDR2 YNFKEQ. V lost 4 bases, J lost 3 bases, and 13 bases stayed unmatched. Here the CDR3 reads CASSRSGGTSGGRDTGELFF. Here the CDR3 DNA reads TGTGCCAGCAGCCGGTCGGGCGGGACTAGCGGGGGCCGAGACACCGGGGAGCTGTTTTTT.

This clonotype was counted only a few times. The V gene is TRBV4-1, the J gene TRBJ1-5; D gene uncertain. The CDR3 runs 15 residues. Between the trimmed V and J ends, which lost 4 bases and 0 bases, there was a span of 10 bases. Germline CDR1 reads MGHRA; CDR2 reads YSYEKL. As DNA, the CDR3 is TGCGCCAGCAGCCTCGGATATAATAGCAATCAGCCCCAGCATTTT. Protein: CASSLGYNSNQPQHF.

This clonotype was seen a few times. This rearrangement joins TRBV9 to TRBJ2-2; no definite D call. V gave up 0 bases and J gave up 7 bases, with 4 bases separating them. This CDR3 comprises 12 residues. The germline CDR1 and CDR2 sequences are SGDLS and YYNGEE. CDR3 protein: CASSVGGGELFF. DNA of the CDR3: TGTGCCAGCAGCGTAGGCGGCGGGGAGCTGTTTTTT. Together with reference TRBV9 and TRBJ2-2, the CDR3 gives the full variable domain: DSGVTQTPKHLITATGQRVTLRCSPRSGDLSVYWYQQSLDQGLQFLIQYYNGEERAKGNILERFSAQQFPDLHSELNLSSLELGDSALYFCASSVGGGELFFGEGSRLTVL.

The chain joins TRBV20-1 to TRBJ2-3; D call uncertain. The CDR3 totals 14 residues. Trimming removed 2 bases from V and 2 bases from J, with 11 bases in between. Germline lookup yields CDR1 DFQATT and CDR2 SNEGSKA (reference sequence). CDR3 bases: TGCAGTGCTAGACTCCCTACGCCCACAGATACGCAGTATTTT. Translating gives CSARLPTPTDTQYF.